The clone carrying this TCR beta chain was seen ten or more times. Its target is unknown. MiXCR, applied by TCRdb to the reads, yields one record per CDR3 protein. The sample has tens of thousands of distinct CDR3 sequences, roughly 20% seen once. The sample is drawn from a study of T cell repertoires in cytomegalovirus infection. Overall study context: Recently identified HLA-C-restricted CMV epitopes were used, and well-studied HLA-B-restricted CMV epitopes were used as well. Signatures in public TCR beta sequences pointed to both CMV infection and matching HLA type.

Broader study findings: Cumulative public TCR beta family frequency identified carriers of CMV plus the relevant HLA. Dominating the ex vivo response were HLA-C-restricted CMV-specific TCR beta clonotypes.

The sequence derives from a human donor in good health (CMV status not recorded). Some clones in this sample may be carry-over from other donors' samples. This sample comprised CD8+ T cells from cultured PBMCs, obtained from culture after CMV antigen stimulation.

The CDR3 loop is CASSLGQGGDTEAFF. CDR3 nucleotide sequence: TGTGCCAGCAGTTTGGGTCAGGGTGGGGACACTGAAGCTTTCTTT. The genes are TRBV28 and TRBJ1-1; D is perhaps TRBD1 (5 bases). Germline-derived CDR1 and CDR2 are MDHEN and SYDVKM. V gave up 3 bases and J gave up 3 bases, with 14 bases separating them. CDR3 length equals 15 residues.